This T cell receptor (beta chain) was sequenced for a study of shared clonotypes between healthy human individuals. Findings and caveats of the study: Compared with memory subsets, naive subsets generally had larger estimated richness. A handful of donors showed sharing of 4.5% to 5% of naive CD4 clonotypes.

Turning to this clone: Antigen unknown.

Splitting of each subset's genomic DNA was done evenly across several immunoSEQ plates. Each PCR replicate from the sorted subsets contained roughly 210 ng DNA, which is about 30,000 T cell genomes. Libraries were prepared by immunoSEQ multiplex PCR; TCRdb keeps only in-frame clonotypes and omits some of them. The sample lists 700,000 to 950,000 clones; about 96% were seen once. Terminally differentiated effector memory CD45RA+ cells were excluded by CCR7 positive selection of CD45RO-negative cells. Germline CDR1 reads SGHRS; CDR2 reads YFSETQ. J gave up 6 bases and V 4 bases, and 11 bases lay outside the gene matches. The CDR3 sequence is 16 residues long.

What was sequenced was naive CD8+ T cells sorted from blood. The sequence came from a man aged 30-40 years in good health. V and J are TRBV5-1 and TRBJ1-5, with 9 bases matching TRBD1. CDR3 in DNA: TGCGCCAGCAGCCCGGAGGGACAGGGTTTCGGTCAGCCCCAGCATTTT. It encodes CASSPEGQGFGQPQHF.